The T cell receptor (beta chain) under discussion was sequenced for a study of blood T cell repertoires in COVID-19. V was clipped by 4 bases and J by 3 bases; unmatched bases: 5. The germline CDR1 and CDR2 sequences are WSHSY and SAAADI. The CDR3 covers 14 residues. Profiled with immunoSEQ multiplex PCR; TCRdb holds only in-frame clones, not every one. Among about 210,000 clones, around 90% were seen once, and the ten largest hold about 1.3%. This chain links TRBV10-2 with TRBJ2-7; TRBD1 matches 8 bases. This TCR came from a man aged 25-45 years who had recovered from COVID-19. Sequenced sample: PBMCs or T cells enriched from blood (not recorded which). The CDR3, as DNA: TGCGCCAGCAGTGCAGGACAGGGAAACTACGAGCAGTACTTC. Translating it yields CASSAGQGNYEQYF.